These 13 T cell receptor beta chains originate from one sample sequenced in a study of cytomegalovirus exposure and HLA in healthy donors. The PCR employed 60 Vbeta primers together with 13 Jbeta primers. Measured with immunoSEQ multiplex PCR; TCRdb has only the in-frame clones, and not every one. The sample records around 100,000 clones, roughly 70% being singletons. The sample taken for sequencing was PBMCs. These receptors all come from a man aged 40-55 years in good health and CMV-seropositive.

This sequence joins TRBV4-3 and TRBJ2-1, with 14 positions matching TRBD2. In germline, CDR1 is LGHNA, CDR2 YSLEER. This CDR3 spans 18 amino acids. Losses at the gene ends were 2 bases for V and 3 bases for J; bases not matched to a gene: 6. Here the CDR3 reads CASSQQTSGRAYYNEQFF. The CDR3 DNA follows: TGCGCCAGCAGCCAACAGACTAGCGGGAGGGCCTACTACAATGAGCAGTTCTTC.

V usage is TRBV5-8 and J usage is TRBJ2-3, with D tentatively TRBD2 (5 bases). CDR3 length equals 13 residues. Per the germline V gene, CDR1 is SGHTS and CDR2 is YDEGEE. Trimming pared 4 bases from V and 5 bases from J, leaving 11 bases between. For the CDR3, the DNA is TGTGCCAGCAGCCCCGGAGGCTTAGATACGCAGTATTTT. This codes for CASSPGGLDTQYF.

J is TRBJ1-2 and V is TRBV4-3; D is unclear. The germline V gene has CDR1 LGHNA and CDR2 YSLEER. CDR3 length: 15 amino acids. The V and J ends lost 1 base and 4 bases respectively, with 13 bases between them. The CDR3 DNA reads as TGCGCCAGCAGCCAAGTCGGCGAACTAATCTATGGCTACACCTTC. Protein product: CASSQVGELIYGYTF.

The chain recombines TRBV6-5 with TRBJ1-5; D gene unclear. Trimming cost V 5 bases and J 7 bases, with 15 bases left between them. The CDR3 loop spans 14 amino acids. CDR1 is MNHEY and CDR2 is SVGAGI in the germline V gene. CDR3 protein: CASSLGRGAQPQHF. The CDR3 region has the DNA TGTGCCAGCAGTCTAGGACGGGGAGCCCAGCCCCAGCATTTT.

About this clone itself: Without the conserved terminal phenylalanine or tryptophan, this CDR3 likely stems from a read error. This chain joins TRBV6-6 and TRBJ2-7; 7 nucleotides match TRBD1. Germline V gives CDR1 MNHNY, CDR2 SVGAGI (reference sequence). The CDR3 loop spans 16 amino acids. V lost 6 bases to trimming and J lost 1 base; unmatched junction nucleotides: 12. The CDR3 coding sequence is TGTGCCAGCAGCTCACGAGGGGGCTCCCTTTCCTACGAGCAGTACGCC. Translated, it gives CASSSRGGSLSYEQYA.

The chain is built from TRBV19 and TRBJ1-2, with 7 bases matching TRBD1. Germline trimming cut 7 bases from V and 6 bases from J; bases unmatched to any gene: 11. The V gene's germline CDR1 is LNHDA and CDR2 SQIVND (reference sequence). There are 14 residues in the CDR3. CDR3 nucleotides: TGTGCCAGTAACCCTTTCGACAGGGCTGATGGCTACACCTTC. Protein product: CASNPFDRADGYTF.

This clone turned up a few times. This chain connects TRBV15 to TRBJ1-1; 7 bases map to TRBD1. Trimming took 5 bases from V and 0 from J; bases not matched to a gene: 9. Germline CDR1 reads LNHNV; CDR2 reads YYDKDF (reference sequence). The CDR3 is made up of 16 amino acids. CDR3 sequence: CATSSYPGQLNTEAFF. The CDR3 nucleotides read TGTGCCACCAGCTCTTACCCGGGACAGCTGAACACTGAAGCTTTCTTT.

This clone was picked up one time. This rearrangement joins TRBV19 to TRBJ2-3; 9 nucleotides agree with TRBD1. Germline CDR1 and CDR2: LNHDA and SQIVND (reference sequence). Losses at the gene ends were 5 bases for V and 1 base for J; bases not matched to a gene: 7. CDR3 length: 16 residues. This CDR3 is CASSPGTGTGTDTQYF. CDR3 in DNA: TGTGCCAGTAGTCCCGGGACAGGGACCGGCACAGATACGCAGTATTTT.

This clone was detected only once. This sequence joins TRBV11-3 and TRBJ2-7; possible D gene TRBD2, 5 bases. The CDR3 sequence is 13 residues long. The ends were cut back, 6 bases at V and 7 bases at J, with 16 bases in the middle. The V gene's germline CDR1 is SGHNT and CDR2 YENEEA. The CDR3 DNA reads as TGTGCCAGCAGTCGCAACGGACCGGGGGAGCAGTACTTC. Translation: CASSRNGPGEQYF. The full variable domain, with the rest looked up from reference TRBV11-3 and TRBJ2-7, is EAGVVQSPRYKIIEKKQPVAFWCNPISGHNTLYWYLQNLGQGPELLIRYENEEAVDDSQLPKDRFSAERLKGVDSTLKIQPAELGDSAVYLCASSRNGPGEQYFGPGTRLTVT.

This chain uses TRBV29-1 with TRBJ2-1; 10 bases are shared with TRBD2. The CDR3 totals 14 residues. Germline assignment: CDR1 SQVTM and CDR2 ANQGSEA. V trimming: 2 bases; J trimming: 7 bases; junction bases outside the gene matches: 5. The DNA for the CDR3 is TGCAGCGTTGAAAGCGGGAGGGCCGGTAATGAGCAGTTCTTC. Translated: CSVESGRAGNEQFF.

V usage is TRBV6-4 and J usage is TRBJ2-7; maybe TRBD1 (6 bases). Germline loops: CDR1 MRHNA, CDR2 SNTAGT. V was trimmed by 4 bases and J by 5 bases, leaving 15 bases between them. The CDR3 contains 14 residues. CDR3 sequence reads: CASSANGEGDEQYF. The CDR3 DNA sequence: TGTGCCAGCAGTGCCAACGGAGAGGGGGACGAGCAGTACTTC.

This clone turned up a few times. The chain joins TRBV30 to TRBJ2-6; 7 bases are a match to TRBD1. V lost 3 bases to trimming and J lost 2 bases; unmatched junction nucleotides: 4. The CDR3 loop spans 15 amino acids. The V gene's germline CDR1 is GTSNPN and CDR2 SVGIG (reference sequence). The CDR3 reads CAWRDRAAGANVLTF. As DNA, the CDR3 is TGTGCCTGGAGAGACAGGGCTGCTGGGGCCAACGTCCTGACTTTC.

The chain has TRBV6-5 and TRBJ1-1; 8 nucleotides match TRBD1. V gave up 4 bases and J gave up 0 bases; unmatched junction bases: 4. The CDR3 contains 15 residues. Germline CDR1 MNHEY, CDR2 SVGAGI. DNA for the CDR3: TGTGCCAGCAGTTCCTCGGGACAGGTGAACACTGAAGCTTTCTTT. It is translated as CASSSSGQVNTEAFF.